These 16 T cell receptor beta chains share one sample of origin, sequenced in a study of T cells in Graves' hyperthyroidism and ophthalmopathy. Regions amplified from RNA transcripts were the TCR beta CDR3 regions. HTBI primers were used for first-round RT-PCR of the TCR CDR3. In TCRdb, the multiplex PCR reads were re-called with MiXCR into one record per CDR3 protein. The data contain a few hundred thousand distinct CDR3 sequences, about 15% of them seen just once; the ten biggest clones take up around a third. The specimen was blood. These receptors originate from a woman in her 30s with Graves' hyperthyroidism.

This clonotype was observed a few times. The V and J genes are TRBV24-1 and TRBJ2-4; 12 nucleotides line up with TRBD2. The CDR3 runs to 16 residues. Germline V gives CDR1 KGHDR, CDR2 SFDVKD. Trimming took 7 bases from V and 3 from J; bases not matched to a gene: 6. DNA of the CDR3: TGTGCCACCAGGACTAGCGGGAGATTGGGCAAAAACATTCAGTACTTC. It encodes CATRTSGRLGKNIQYF.

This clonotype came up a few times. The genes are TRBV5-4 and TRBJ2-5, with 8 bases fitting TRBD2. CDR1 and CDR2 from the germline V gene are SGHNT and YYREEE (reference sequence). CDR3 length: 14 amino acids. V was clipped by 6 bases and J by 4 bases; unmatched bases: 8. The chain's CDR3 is CASIPSGGVETQYF. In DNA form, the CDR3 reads TGTGCCAGCATCCCATCGGGGGGGGTAGAGACCCAGTACTTC.

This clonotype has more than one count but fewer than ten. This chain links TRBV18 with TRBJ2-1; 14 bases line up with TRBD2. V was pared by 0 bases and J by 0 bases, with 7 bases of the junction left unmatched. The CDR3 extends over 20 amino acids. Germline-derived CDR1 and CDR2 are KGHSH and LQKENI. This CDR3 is CASSPPSGTSGSISYNEQFF. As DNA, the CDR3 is TGTGCCAGCTCACCACCGTCCGGGACTAGCGGGAGTATCTCCTACAATGAGCAGTTCTTC. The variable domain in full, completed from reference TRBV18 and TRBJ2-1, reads NAGVMQNPRHLVRRRGQEARLRCSPMKGHSHVYWYRQLPEEGLKFMVYLQKENIIDESGMPKERFSAEFPKEGPSILRIQQVVRGDSAAYFCASSPPSGTSGSISYNEQFFGPGTRLTVL.

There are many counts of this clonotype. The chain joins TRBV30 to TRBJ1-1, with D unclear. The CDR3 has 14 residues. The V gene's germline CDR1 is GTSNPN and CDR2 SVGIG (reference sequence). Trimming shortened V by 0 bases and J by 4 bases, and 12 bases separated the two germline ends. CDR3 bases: TGTGCCTGGAGTGTGGTCGGGGTGGGCACTGAAGCTTTCTTT. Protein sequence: CAWSVVGVGTEAFF.

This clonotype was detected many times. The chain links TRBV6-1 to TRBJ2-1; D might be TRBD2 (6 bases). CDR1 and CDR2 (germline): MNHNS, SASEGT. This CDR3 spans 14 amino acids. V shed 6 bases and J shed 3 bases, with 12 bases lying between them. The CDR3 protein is CASRLTAGYNEQFF. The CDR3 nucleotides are TGTGCCAGCAGGCTCACAGCGGGCTACAATGAGCAGTTCTTC.

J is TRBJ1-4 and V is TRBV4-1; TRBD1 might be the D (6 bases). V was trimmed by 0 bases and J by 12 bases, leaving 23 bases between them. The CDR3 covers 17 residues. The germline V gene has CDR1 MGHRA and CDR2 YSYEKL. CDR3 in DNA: TGCGCCAGCAGCCAAGAGCCCGGCAGGGGCGGGAGAGAAGAACTGTTTTTT. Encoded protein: CASSQEPGRGGREELFF.

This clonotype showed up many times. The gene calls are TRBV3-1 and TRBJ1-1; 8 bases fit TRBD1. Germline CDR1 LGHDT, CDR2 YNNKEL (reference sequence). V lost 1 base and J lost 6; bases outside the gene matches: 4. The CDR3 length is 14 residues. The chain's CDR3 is CASSQVQGVPEAFF. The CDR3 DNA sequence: TGTGCCAGCAGCCAAGTACAGGGGGTACCTGAAGCTTTCTTT.

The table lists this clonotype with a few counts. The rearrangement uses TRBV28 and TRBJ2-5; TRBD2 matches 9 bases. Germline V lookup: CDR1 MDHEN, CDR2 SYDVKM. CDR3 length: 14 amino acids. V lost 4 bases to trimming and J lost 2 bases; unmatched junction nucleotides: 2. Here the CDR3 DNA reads TGTGCCAGCAGTTCGGGACTAGCACAAGAGACCCAGTACTTC. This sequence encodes CASSSGLAQETQYF.

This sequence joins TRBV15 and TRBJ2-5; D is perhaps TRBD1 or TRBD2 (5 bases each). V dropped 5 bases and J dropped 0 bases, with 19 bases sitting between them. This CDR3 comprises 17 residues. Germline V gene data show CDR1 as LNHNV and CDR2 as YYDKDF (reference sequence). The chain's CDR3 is CATSRPGKGKYQETQYF. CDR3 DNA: TGTGCCACCAGCCGACCGGGGAAGGGGAAATACCAAGAGACCCAGTACTTC.

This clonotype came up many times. CDR3 protein: CASSLGSGYGTEAFF. The CDR3 DNA follows: TGTGCCAGCAGCTTAGGATCAGGGTATGGCACTGAAGCTTTCTTT. V gene TRBV7-3 combines with J gene TRBJ1-1; tentatively, D is TRBD1 (5 bases). Germline loops: CDR1 SGHTA, CDR2 FQGTGA. V lost 2 bases and J lost 4, with 14 bases in between. CDR3 length: 15 residues. Full variable domain (missing parts from reference TRBV7-3 and TRBJ1-1): GAGVSQTPSNKVTEKGKYVELRCDPISGHTALYWYRQSLGQGPEFLIYFQGTGAADDSGLPNDRFFAVRPEGSVSTLKIQRTERGDSAVYLCASSLGSGYGTEAFFGQGTRLTVV.

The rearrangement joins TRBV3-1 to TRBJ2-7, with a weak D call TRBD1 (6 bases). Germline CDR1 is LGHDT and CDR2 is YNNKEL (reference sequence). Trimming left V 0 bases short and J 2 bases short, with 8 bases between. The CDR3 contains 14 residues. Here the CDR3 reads CASSQEPGAYEQYF. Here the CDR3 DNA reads TGTGCCAGCAGCCAAGAACCAGGGGCCTACGAGCAGTACTTC.

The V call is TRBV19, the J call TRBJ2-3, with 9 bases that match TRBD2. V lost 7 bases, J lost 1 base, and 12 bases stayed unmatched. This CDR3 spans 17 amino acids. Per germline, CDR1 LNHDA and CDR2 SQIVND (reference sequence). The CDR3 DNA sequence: TGTGCCAGTACGACTCGCGGGAGGGCCGTCGGCACAGATACGCAGTATTTT. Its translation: CASTTRGRAVGTDTQYF. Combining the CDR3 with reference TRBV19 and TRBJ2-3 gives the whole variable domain DGGITQSPKYLFRKEGQNVTLSCEQNLNHDAMYWYRQDPGQGLRLIYYSQIVNDFQKGDIAEGYSVSREKKESFPLTVTSAQKNPTAFYLCASTTRGRAVGTDTQYFGPGTRLTVL.

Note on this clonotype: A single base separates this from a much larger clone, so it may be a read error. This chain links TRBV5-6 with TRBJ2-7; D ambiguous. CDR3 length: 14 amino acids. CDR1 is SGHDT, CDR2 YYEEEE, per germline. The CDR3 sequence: CASSTDGLSCEQYF. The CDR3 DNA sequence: TGTGCCAGCAGCACGGACGGGTTGTCCTGCGAGCAGTACTTC.

CDR3 amino acids: CASSLARASGGGNEQFF. The CDR3 region has the DNA TGTGCCAGCAGCTTGGCCAGGGCTAGCGGAGGGGGCAATGAGCAGTTCTTC. This rearrangement joins TRBV5-4 to TRBJ2-1, with TRBD2 as a possible D gene (7 bases). The germline CDR1 and CDR2 sequences are SGHNT and YYREEE (reference sequence). The CDR3 contains 17 residues. The V end was cut by 0 bases, the J end by 6 bases, with 19 bases between.

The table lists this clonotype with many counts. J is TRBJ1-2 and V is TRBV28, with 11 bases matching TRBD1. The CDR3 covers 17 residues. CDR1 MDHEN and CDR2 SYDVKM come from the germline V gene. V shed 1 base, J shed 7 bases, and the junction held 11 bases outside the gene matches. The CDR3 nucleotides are TGTGCCAGCAGTTTATTTGGACAGGGGGCAGAGGTCGGTGGCTACACCTTC. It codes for CASSLFGQGAEVGGYTF.

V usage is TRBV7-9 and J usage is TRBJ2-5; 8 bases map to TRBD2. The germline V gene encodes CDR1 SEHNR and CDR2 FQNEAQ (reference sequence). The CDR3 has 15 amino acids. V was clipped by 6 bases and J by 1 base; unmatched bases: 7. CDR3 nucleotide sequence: TGTGCCAGCAGTGCAACCGGGACTAGCCAAGAGACCCAGTACTTC. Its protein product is CASSATGTSQETQYF.